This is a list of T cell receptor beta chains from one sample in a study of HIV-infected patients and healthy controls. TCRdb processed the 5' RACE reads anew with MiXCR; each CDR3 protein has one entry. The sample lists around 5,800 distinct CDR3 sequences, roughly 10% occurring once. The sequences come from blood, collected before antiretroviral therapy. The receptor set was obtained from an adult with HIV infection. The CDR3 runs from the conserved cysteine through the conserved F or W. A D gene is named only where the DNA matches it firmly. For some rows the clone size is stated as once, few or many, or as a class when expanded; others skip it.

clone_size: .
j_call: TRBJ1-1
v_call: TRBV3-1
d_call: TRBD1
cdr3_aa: CASRGRGRGTEAFF
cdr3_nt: TGTGCCAGCAGGGGCAGGGGGCGCGGCACTGAAGCTTTCTTT

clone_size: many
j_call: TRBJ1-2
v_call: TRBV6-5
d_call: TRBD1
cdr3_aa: CASSYSLYSGGDYGYTF
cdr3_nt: TGTGCCAGCAGTTATTCCCTATACTCAGGGGGCGACTATGGCTACACCTTC

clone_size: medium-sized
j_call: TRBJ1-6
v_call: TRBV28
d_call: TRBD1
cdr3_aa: CAYQRQGWNSPLHF
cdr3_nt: TGTGCCTACCAACGACAGGGTTGGAATTCACCCCTCCACTTT

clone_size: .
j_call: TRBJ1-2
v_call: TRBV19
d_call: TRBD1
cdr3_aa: CASNPLGQGVYGYTF
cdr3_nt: TGTGCCAGTAACCCGCTGGGACAGGGGGTCTATGGCTACACCTTC

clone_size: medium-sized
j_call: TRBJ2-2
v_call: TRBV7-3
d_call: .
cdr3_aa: CASSLTDPITGELFF
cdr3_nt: TGTGCCAGCAGCTTAACGGACCCAATCACCGGGGAGCTGTTTTTT

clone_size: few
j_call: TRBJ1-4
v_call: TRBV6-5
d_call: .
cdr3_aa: CASSYSRTAGREKLFF
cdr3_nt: TGTGCCAGCAGTTACTCGAGGACAGCGGGGAGGGAAAAACTGTTTTTT

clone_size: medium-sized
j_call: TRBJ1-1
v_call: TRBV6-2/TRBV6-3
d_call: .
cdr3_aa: CASSYSKDFGTTEAFF
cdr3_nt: TGTGCCAGCAGTTACTCGAAAGACTTCGGTACCACTGAAGCTTTCTTT

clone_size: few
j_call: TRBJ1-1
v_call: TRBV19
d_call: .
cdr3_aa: CASSIRRRQRDLEAFF
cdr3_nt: TGTGCCAGTAGTATCCGCCGCCGACAGCGAGACCTTGAAGCTTTCTTT

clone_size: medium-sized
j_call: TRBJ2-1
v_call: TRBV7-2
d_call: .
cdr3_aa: CASSLRTRGYNEQFF
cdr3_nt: TGTGCCAGCAGCTTACGGACAAGGGGCTACAATGAGCAGTTCTTC

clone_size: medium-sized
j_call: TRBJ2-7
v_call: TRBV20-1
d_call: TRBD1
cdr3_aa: CSARDFQQGRSYEQYF
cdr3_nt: TGCAGTGCTAGAGATTTTCAACAGGGGCGATCCTACGAGCAGTACTTC

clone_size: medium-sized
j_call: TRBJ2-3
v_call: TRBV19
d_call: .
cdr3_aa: CATKTGPDTQYF
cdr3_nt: TGTGCGACAAAGACCGGGCCCGATACGCAGTATTTT

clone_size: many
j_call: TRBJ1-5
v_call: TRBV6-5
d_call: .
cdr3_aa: CASSYRGDEPQHF
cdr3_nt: TGTGCCAGCAGTTACAGAGGGGATGAGCCCCAGCATTTT

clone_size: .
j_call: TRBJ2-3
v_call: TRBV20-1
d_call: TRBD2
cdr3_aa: CSAVPSGESKDTQYF
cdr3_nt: TGCAGTGCTGTTCCTAGCGGGGAGAGCAAAGATACGCAGTATTTT

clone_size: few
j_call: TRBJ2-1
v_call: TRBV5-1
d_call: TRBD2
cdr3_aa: CASSFRLAGGNEQFF
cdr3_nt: TGCGCCAGCAGCTTTCGTCTAGCGGGGGGCAATGAGCAGTTCTTC

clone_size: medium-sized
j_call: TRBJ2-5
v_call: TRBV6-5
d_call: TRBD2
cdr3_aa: CAGGGPQETQYF
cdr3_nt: TGTGCCGGCGGGGGGCCCCAAGAGACCCAGTACTTC

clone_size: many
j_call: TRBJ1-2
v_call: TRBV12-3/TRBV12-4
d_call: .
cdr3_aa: CASSFLPGRNYGYTF
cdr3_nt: TGTGCCAGCAGTTTCCTACCGGGCCGCAACTATGGCTACACCTTC

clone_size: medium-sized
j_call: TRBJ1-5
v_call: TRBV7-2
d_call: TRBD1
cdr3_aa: CASRRTGGNQPQHF
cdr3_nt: TGTGCCAGCAGACGGACAGGGGGTAATCAGCCCCAGCATTTT

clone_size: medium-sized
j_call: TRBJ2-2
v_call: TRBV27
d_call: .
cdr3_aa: CASSIRPGRGPNTGELFF
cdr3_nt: TGTGCCAGCAGTATAAGGCCCGGGCGGGGGCCGAACACCGGGGAGCTGTTTTTT

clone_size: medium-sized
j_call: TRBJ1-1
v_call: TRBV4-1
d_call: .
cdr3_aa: CASSQGSAYGGTEAFF
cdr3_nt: TGCGCCAGCAGCCAAGGATCCGCCTATGGGGGCACTGAAGCTTTCTTT

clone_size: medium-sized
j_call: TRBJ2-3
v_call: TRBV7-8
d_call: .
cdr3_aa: CASSLNGLGLSGADTQYF
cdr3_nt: TGTGCCAGCAGCTTAAATGGACTGGGTCTCTCAGGGGCAGATACGCAGTATTTT

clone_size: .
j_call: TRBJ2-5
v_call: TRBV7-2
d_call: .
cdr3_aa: CASSLGGPGQETQYF
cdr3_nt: TGTGCCAGCAGCTTAGGTGGGCCGGGCCAAGAGACCCAGTACTTC

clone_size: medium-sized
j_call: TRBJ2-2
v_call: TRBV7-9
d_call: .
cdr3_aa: CASSPPEGGSVGELFF
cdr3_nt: TGTGCCAGCAGCCCCCCGGAAGGGGGGTCGGTCGGGGAGCTGTTTTTT

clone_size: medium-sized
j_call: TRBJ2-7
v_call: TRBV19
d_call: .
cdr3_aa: CASSPRAQFEQYF
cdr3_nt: TGTGCCAGTAGTCCCCGGGCCCAGTTCGAGCAGTACTTC

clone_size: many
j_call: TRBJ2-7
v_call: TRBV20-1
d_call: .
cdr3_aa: CSARKGQGRREQYF
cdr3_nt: TGCAGTGCTAGAAAGGGCCAGGGGAGGAGGGAGCAGTACTTC

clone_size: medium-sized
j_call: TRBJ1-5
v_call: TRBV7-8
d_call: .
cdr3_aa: CASSLSVAGLGQPQHF
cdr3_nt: TGTGCCAGCAGCTTATCTGTGGCGGGCTTAGGTCAGCCCCAGCATTTT

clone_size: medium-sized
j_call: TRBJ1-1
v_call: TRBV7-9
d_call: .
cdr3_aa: CASSLARGGTEAFF
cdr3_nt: TGTGCCAGCAGCTTAGCGCGGGGGGGCACTGAAGCTTTCTTT

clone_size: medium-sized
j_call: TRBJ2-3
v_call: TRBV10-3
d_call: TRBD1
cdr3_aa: CASAGTASTDTQYF
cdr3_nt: TGTGCCAGCGCCGGGACAGCTAGCACAGATACGCAGTATTTT

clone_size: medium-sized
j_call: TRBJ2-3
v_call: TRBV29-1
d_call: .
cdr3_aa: CSVGALDIGTDTQYF
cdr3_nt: TGCAGCGTTGGAGCCCTAGATATCGGCACAGATACGCAGTATTTT

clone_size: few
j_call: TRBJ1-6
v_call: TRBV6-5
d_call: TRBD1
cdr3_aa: CASSYYPRTGGGSPLHF
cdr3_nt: TGTGCCAGCAGTTACTACCCGAGGACAGGGGGCGGATCACCCCTCCACTTT

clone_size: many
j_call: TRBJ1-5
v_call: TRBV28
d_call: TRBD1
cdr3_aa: CASSPGQGGQPQHF
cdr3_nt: TGTGCCAGCAGCCCTGGACAGGGTGGCCAGCCCCAGCATTTT

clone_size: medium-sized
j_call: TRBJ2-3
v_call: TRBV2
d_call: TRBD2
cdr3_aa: CASSEERGGQAQYF
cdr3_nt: TGTGCCAGCAGTGAAGAGCGGGGGGGCCAAGCGCAGTATTTT

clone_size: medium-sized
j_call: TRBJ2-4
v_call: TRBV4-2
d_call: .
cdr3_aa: CASSQDSVGTRFKNIQYF
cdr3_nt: TGTGCCAGCAGCCAAGATTCGGTCGGAACCAGGTTCAAAAACATTCAGTACTTC

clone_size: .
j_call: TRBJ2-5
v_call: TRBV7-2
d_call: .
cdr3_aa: CASSLGFRETQYF
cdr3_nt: TGTGCCAGCAGCTTAGGGTTTCGAGAGACCCAGTACTTC

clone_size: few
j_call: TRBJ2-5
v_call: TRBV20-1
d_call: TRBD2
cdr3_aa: CSASLLAGGRFGETQYF
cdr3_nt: TGCAGTGCTAGTTTACTAGCGGGGGGGCGATTTGGTGAGACCCAGTACTTC

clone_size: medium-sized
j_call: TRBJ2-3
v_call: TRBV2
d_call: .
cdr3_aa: CASSRLMGGADTQYF
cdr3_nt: TGTGCCAGCAGTAGACTGATGGGCGGCGCAGATACGCAGTATTTT

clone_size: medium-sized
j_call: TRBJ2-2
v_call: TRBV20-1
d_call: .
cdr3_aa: CSPDRNTAGELFF
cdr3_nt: TGCAGTCCTGACAGGAACACCGCCGGGGAGCTGTTTTTT

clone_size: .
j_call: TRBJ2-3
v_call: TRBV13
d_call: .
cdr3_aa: CASSSQRTDTQYF
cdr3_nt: TGTGCCAGCAGCTCACAGCGCACAGATACGCAGTATTTT

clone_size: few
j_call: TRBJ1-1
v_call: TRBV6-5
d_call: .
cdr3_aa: CASSSFQQGFYTEAFF
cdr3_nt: TGTGCCAGCAGTTCATTTCAACAGGGTTTTTACACTGAAGCTTTCTTT

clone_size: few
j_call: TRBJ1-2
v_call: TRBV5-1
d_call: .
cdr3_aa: CASSLVPGPTNYGYTF
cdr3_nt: TGCGCCAGCAGCTTGGTACCAGGGCCAACTAACTATGGCTACACCTTC

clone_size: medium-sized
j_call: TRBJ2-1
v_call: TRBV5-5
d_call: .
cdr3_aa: CASSPRGWGAEQFF
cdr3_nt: TGTGCCAGCAGCCCCCGAGGGTGGGGTGCCGAGCAGTTCTTC

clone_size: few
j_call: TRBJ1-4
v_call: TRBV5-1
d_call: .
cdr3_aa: CASSFTQGSEKLFF
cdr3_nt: TGCGCCAGCAGCTTTACACAGGGATCTGAAAAACTGTTTTTT

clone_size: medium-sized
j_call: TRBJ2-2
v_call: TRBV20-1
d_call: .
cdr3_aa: CSARDSDSNTGELFF
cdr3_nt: TGCAGTGCTAGAGATTCCGACTCGAACACCGGGGAGCTGTTTTTT

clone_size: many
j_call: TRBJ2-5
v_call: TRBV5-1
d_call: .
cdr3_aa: CASSRGPLDVQETQYF
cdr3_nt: TGCGCCAGCAGCCGGGGCCCTCTGGACGTCCAAGAGACCCAGTACTTC

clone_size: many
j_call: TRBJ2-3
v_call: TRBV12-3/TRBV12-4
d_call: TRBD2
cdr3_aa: CASSSPLLAGGPARTDTQYF
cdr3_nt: TGTGCCAGCAGTTCTCCCCTACTAGCGGGGGGGCCAGCTCGCACAGATACGCAGTATTTT

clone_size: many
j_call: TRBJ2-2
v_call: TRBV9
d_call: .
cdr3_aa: CASSPWDFSGELFF
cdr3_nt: TGTGCCAGCAGCCCATGGGATTTCTCCGGGGAGCTGTTTTTT